Listed here are 32 T cell receptor beta chains from one sample, sequenced in a study of cytomegalovirus exposure and HLA in healthy donors. PCR amplification relied on 60 Vbeta primers (plus 13 Jbeta primers). Method: immunoSEQ multiplex PCR; TCRdb's copy keeps in-frame clones and lacks some. This sample yields some 110,000 clones, of which 75% to 90% are seen a single time; 6.5% to 7% belongs to the top ten. The sequencing sample was made of PBMCs. Source of these receptors: a man younger than 45 in good health and CMV-seropositive.

The V call is TRBV5-7, the J call TRBJ2-5, with 8 bases lining up with TRBD1. TRBV5-7 is placed among ORFs of uncertain function. With 3 bases clipped from V and 5 bases from J, the junction kept 12 bases outside the gene matches. The CDR3 runs 16 residues. The CDR3 DNA follows: TGTGCCAGCAGCTCCAGTACAGGGGGTTCGTGGGAGACCCAGTACTTC. Translation gives CASSSSTGGSWETQYF.

V usage is TRBV5-1 and J usage is TRBJ2-3; D is perhaps TRBD1 (7 bases). Trimming took off 0 bases at V and 3 bases at J, with 20 bases between the two ends. Germline values: CDR1 SGHRS, CDR2 YFSETQ. The CDR3 length is 18 residues. CDR3 sequence (DNA): TGCGCCAGCAGCTTGGAGGGGGGTGACAGGGTAGGGACAGATACGCAGTATTTT. Its protein is CASSLEGGDRVGTDTQYF.

Comment on this clone: This sample includes further DNA sequences coding for the same CDR3. CDR3 residues: CASSVGPPVLYNSPLHF. The CDR3 bases are TGTGCCAGCAGCGTAGGCCCCCCAGTCCTGTATAATTCACCCCTCCACTTT. V and J are TRBV9 and TRBJ1-6; no firm D call. The CDR3 extends over 17 amino acids. The V gene's germline CDR1 is SGDLS and CDR2 YYNGEE. Trimming pared 0 bases from V and 4 bases from J, leaving 14 bases between.

This chain uses TRBV7-2 with TRBJ1-2; no firm D call. Trimming left V 2 bases short and J 8 bases short, with 18 bases between. The germline gives CDR1 SGHTA, CDR2 FQGNSA. This CDR3 comprises 15 residues. The CDR3 here is CASSLTEVSAYGYTF. CDR3 bases: TGTGCCAGCAGCTTAACTGAGGTCTCGGCTTACGGCTACACCTTC.

The chain links TRBV2 to TRBJ1-1; D gene unclear. The V end was cut by 4 bases, the J end by 2 bases, with 8 bases between. This CDR3 comprises 13 residues. Germline assignment: CDR1 SNHLY and CDR2 FYNNEI. CDR3 coding DNA: TGTGCCAGCAGTGTTGGGCAAAACACTGAAGCTTTCTTT. Translation gives CASSVGQNTEAFF.

This clone has a single count. This chain links TRBV7-3 with TRBJ1-2; 9 bases align to TRBD1. This CDR3 spans 13 amino acids. Germline V gene lookup returns CDR1 SGHTA and CDR2 FQGTGA. With 4 bases clipped from V and 7 bases from J, the junction kept 4 bases outside the gene matches. The chain's CDR3 is CASSSTGGSGYTF. The CDR3 DNA reads TGTGCCAGCAGCTCCACAGGGGGCAGTGGCTACACCTTC.

The V gene is TRBV4-1, the J gene TRBJ2-7; tentatively, D is TRBD2 (5 bases). V lost 4 bases to trimming and J lost 3 bases, with 13 bases between them. This CDR3 comprises 14 residues. The germline V gene has CDR1 MGHRA and CDR2 YSYEKL. DNA of the CDR3: TGCGCCAGCAGCCCATCGGGGTTTAGCTACGAGCAGTACTTC. Residues: CASSPSGFSYEQYF.

CDR3: CASSYRGHSQPQHF. The CDR3 DNA follows: TGTGCCTCATCATACAGGGGCCACAGTCAGCCCCAGCATTTT. The chain recombines TRBV15 with TRBJ1-5; TRBD1 agrees at 7 bases. CDR1 is LNHNV, CDR2 YYDKDF, per germline (reference sequence). This CDR3 contains 14 residues. V lost 11 bases and J lost 6; bases outside the gene matches: 13.

This rearrangement joins TRBV6-1 to TRBJ1-3; 7 nucleotides align to TRBD1. The CDR3 is 15 amino acids. Per germline, CDR1 MNHNS and CDR2 SASEGT. Trimming at V came to 2 bases and at J to 9 bases, leaving 10 bases not matched to a gene. The chain's CDR3 is CASSERIGAGGTIYF. The CDR3, as DNA: TGTGCCAGCAGTGAAAGAATAGGGGCAGGGGGCACCATATATTTT.

This rearrangement joins TRBV5-1 to TRBJ1-2, with D possibly being TRBD1 (5 bases). The CDR3 has 11 residues. Trimming took 7 bases from V and 8 from J, leaving 12 bases between them. Germline CDR1 is SGHRS and CDR2 is YFSETQ. The CDR3 reads CASGQGYGYTF. The CDR3 DNA reads TGCGCCAGCGGCCAGGGATACGGCTACACCTTC. The variable domain in full, completed from reference TRBV5-1 and TRBJ1-2, reads KAGVTQTPRYLIKTRGQQVTLSCSPISGHRSVSWYQQTPGQGLQFLFEYFSETQRNKGNFPGRFSGRQFSNSRSEMNVSTLELGDSALYLCASGQGYGYTFGSGTRLTVV.

This clone was seen more than once but under ten times. This sequence joins TRBV28 and TRBJ1-1; D unresolved. Trimming removed 7 bases from V and 5 bases from J, with 14 bases in between. The CDR3 is made up of 13 amino acids. Germline V gene sequence: CDR1 MDHEN, CDR2 SYDVKM. CDR3 in amino acids: CASTSGLWTEAFF. The CDR3 DNA follows: TGTGCCAGCACCTCCGGACTGTGGACTGAAGCTTTCTTT. The full variable domain, completed using reference TRBV28 and TRBJ1-1, is DVKVTQSSRYLVKRTGEKVFLECVQDMDHENMFWYRQDPGLGLRLIYFSYDVKMKEKGDIPEGYSVSREKKERFSLILESASTNQTSMYLCASTSGLWTEAFFGQGTRLTVV.

In its sample, this clone was seen many times. This sample also contains other DNA sequences that code for the same CDR3. The genes are TRBV6-1 and TRBJ2-3, with TRBD2 matching over 12 bases. V lost 3 bases to trimming and J lost 4 bases; unmatched junction nucleotides: 2. The CDR3 runs 15 residues. Per germline, CDR1 MNHNS and CDR2 SASEGT. The CDR3 sequence is CASSELAGGPDTQYF. The CDR3 DNA follows: TGTGCCAGCAGTGAGCTAGCGGGGGGGCCAGATACGCAGTATTTT.

CDR3 sequence reads: CASSLSLAAGQVFYEQYF. CDR3 bases: TGCGCCAGCAGCTTGTCACTGGCTGCAGGGCAGGTATTCTACGAGCAGTACTTC. V is TRBV5-1 and J is TRBJ2-7; D might be TRBD1 (5 bases). The CDR3 is 18 residues long. The V and J ends lost 1 base and 3 bases respectively, with 23 bases between them. The germline V gene encodes CDR1 SGHRS and CDR2 YFSETQ.

J is TRBJ2-5 and V is TRBV18, with 8 nucleotides matching TRBD2. This CDR3 has 14 residues. CDR1 and CDR2 from the germline V gene are KGHSH and LQKENI. V was clipped by 5 bases and J by 5 bases; unmatched bases: 7. The CDR3 region is CASSTSGGGETQYF. The CDR3 DNA reads as TGTGCCAGCTCAACAAGCGGGGGTGGGGAGACCCAGTACTTC.

The rearrangement uses TRBV6-4 and TRBJ1-1; possibly TRBD1 for D (6 bases). Germline V lookup: CDR1 MRHNA, CDR2 SNTAGT. Trimming stripped 2 bases from V and 6 bases from J, with 16 bases between. The CDR3 is made up of 15 amino acids. The DNA of the CDR3 is TGTGCCAGCAGTGACAGGGGGAAGGGTAACTCTGAAGCTTTCTTT. Protein: CASSDRGKGNSEAFF.

The V call is TRBV4-3, the J call TRBJ2-3; a possible D gene is TRBD2 (7 bases). V lost 1 base and J lost 1, with 18 bases in between. This CDR3 region has 18 residues. Germline CDR1 is LGHNA and CDR2 is YSLEER. For the CDR3, the DNA is TGCGCCAGCAGCCAAGTCCACCCCCGGGGGGCCCGCACAGATACGCAGTATTTT. This codes for CASSQVHPRGARTDTQYF.

The CDR3 DNA reads TGCGCCAGCCAACCATTGGAAGTGGGGGGGCCCACACCGAACACTGAAGCTTTCTTT. This codes for CASQPLEVGGPTPNTEAFF. This chain uses TRBV4-1 with TRBJ1-1; TRBD1 is a possible D gene (6 bases). Trimming took 8 bases from V and 1 from J, leaving 29 bases between them. Per germline, CDR1 MGHRA and CDR2 YSYEKL. The CDR3 runs to 19 residues.

The chain links TRBV7-6 to TRBJ1-4; D call uncertain. Deletions cut 5 bases from V and 0 bases from J, with 25 bases between. CDR1 is SGHVS, CDR2 FNYEAQ, per germline. There are 20 residues in the CDR3. CDR3 bases: TGTGCCAGCAGCCCTATCCCCCTCCAGTCTGGGAGATCAACTAATGAAAAACTGTTTTTT. The encoded protein is CASSPIPLQSGRSTNEKLFF.

The chain couples TRBV4-1 to TRBJ2-3; 13 bases are shared with TRBD2. J lost 3 bases, V lost 6 bases, and 3 bases had no gene match. CDR3 size: 15 residues. CDR1 is MGHRA and CDR2 is YSYEKL in the germline V gene. The CDR3 nucleotides are TGCGCCAGCAGGAAACTAGCGGGGGGGACAGATACGCAGTATTTT. Its translation: CASRKLAGGTDTQYF.

The chain uses TRBV13 and TRBJ2-7, with D possibly TRBD1 on 6 matching bases. The CDR3 totals 14 residues. V lost 2 bases and J 2 bases, leaving 10 bases between the germline ends. Germline loops: CDR1 PRHDT, CDR2 FYEKMQ (reference sequence). The CDR3 DNA reads TGTGCCAGCAGCTTACTACAGGGTACCTACGAGCAGTACTTC. It is translated as CASSLLQGTYEQYF.

The J gene is TRBJ1-3, the V gene TRBV6-5, with 8 bases aligning to TRBD1. CDR3 size: 15 residues. Per germline, CDR1 MNHEY and CDR2 SVGAGI. J was trimmed by 4 bases and V by 6 bases; bases with no gene match: 8. The CDR3 DNA reads TGTGCCAGCAGCCGCTCGACAGGGGTCGGAAACACCATATATTTT. This sequence encodes CASSRSTGVGNTIYF.

With regard to this clone: At one end the junction does not follow the germline gene, possibly because of a read error. The chain carries TRBV9 and TRBJ2-3; 9 nucleotides match TRBD1. Germline V gene sequence: CDR1 SGDLS, CDR2 YYNGEE. The CDR3 loop spans 15 amino acids. This CDR3 is CASSVGDRVGDTRYF. CDR3 DNA: TGTGCCAGCAGCGTAGGGGACAGGGTGGGAGATACGCGGTATTTT.

This CDR3 reads CASSLVGTGELFF. DNA of the CDR3: TGTGCCAGCAGCTTGGTCGGCACCGGGGAGCTGTTTTTT. The rearrangement uses TRBV5-6 and TRBJ2-2; D unclear. The CDR3 has 13 amino acids. The ends were cut back, 0 bases at V and 4 bases at J, with 4 bases in the middle. From germline, CDR1 is SGHDT and CDR2 YYEEEE.

The CDR3 sequence is CASSLGDYTYNEQFF. The CDR3 DNA is TGCGCCAGCAGCTTGGGGGACTACACCTACAATGAGCAGTTCTTC. The V and J genes are TRBV5-1 and TRBJ2-1; TRBD2 agrees at 7 bases. Germline CDR1 reads SGHRS; CDR2 reads YFSETQ. The CDR3 has 15 amino acids. Trimming took 0 bases from V and 2 from J; bases not matched to a gene: 2.

The chain couples TRBV2 to TRBJ1-4; D might be TRBD1 (5 bases). The CDR3 extends over 12 amino acids. V lost 5 bases and J lost 8, with 9 bases in between. Per germline, CDR1 SNHLY and CDR2 FYNNEI. CDR3 in amino acids: CASSFRVEKLFF. As DNA, the CDR3 is TGTGCCAGCAGTTTCAGGGTCGAAAAACTGTTTTTT. Full variable domain (rest looked up from reference TRBV2 and TRBJ1-4): EPEVTQTPSHQVTQMGQEVILRCVPISNHLYFYWYRQILGQKVEFLVSFYNNEISEKSEIFDDQFSVERPDGSNFTLKIRSTKLEDSAMYFCASSFRVEKLFFGSGTQLSVL.

This chain uses TRBV29-1 with TRBJ1-5; D is possibly TRBD1 (5 bases). This CDR3 has 12 amino acids. The V gene lost 5 bases and the J gene lost 1 base, with 6 bases spanning the gap. In germline, CDR1 is SQVTM, CDR2 ANQGSEA. CDR3 region: CSVRTSNQPQHF. CDR3 coding DNA: TGCAGCGTTCGGACAAGCAATCAGCCCCAGCATTTT.

The chain employs TRBV10-3 and TRBJ1-2; TRBD1 matches 7 bases. From germline, CDR1 is ENHRY and CDR2 SYGVKD. CDR3 length: 17 residues. The J segment lost 3 bases and the V segment lost 6 bases, leaving 16 bases of the junction unmatched. The CDR3 DNA sequence: TGTGCCATCAGACCAGGAGACAGGGCCCAAGAAGACTATGGCTACACCTTC. Translating gives CAIRPGDRAQEDYGYTF.

This clone was recorded only once. The genes are TRBV7-8 and TRBJ1-5, with a possible D match to TRBD1 (5 bases). Germline CDR1 SGHVS, CDR2 FQNEAQ. The CDR3 is 19 amino acids. V dropped 5 bases and J dropped 0 bases, with 23 bases sitting between them. CDR3 region: CASSGGGNWSIYSNQPQHF. In nucleotides, the CDR3 is TGTGCCAGCAGCGGGGGAGGAAACTGGTCCATTTATAGCAATCAGCCCCAGCATTTT.

The CDR3 DNA sequence: TGCGCCAGCAGTGAGACCGGGAACACTGAAGCTTTCTTT. This gives the protein CASSETGNTEAFF. This chain links TRBV10-1 with TRBJ1-1; D is undetermined. Germline V gene data show CDR1 as WNHNN and CDR2 as SYGVQD (reference sequence). V lost 2 bases to trimming and J lost 1 base, with 5 bases between them. This CDR3 region has 13 residues.

This clone has a handful of counts. The chain combines TRBV5-4 with TRBJ2-1, with 9 positions matching TRBD1. The germline gives CDR1 SGHNT, CDR2 YYREEE (reference sequence). CDR3 size: 16 residues. Unmatched junction bases numbered 12, after V lost 3 bases and J lost 8 bases. The CDR3 region is CASSSTPGTGSDEQFF. Here the CDR3 DNA reads TGTGCCAGCAGCTCAACCCCCGGGACAGGGTCGGATGAGCAGTTCTTC.

The chain has TRBV6-1 and TRBJ2-3; maybe TRBD2 (5 bases). Trimming shortened V by 6 bases and J by 0 bases, and 10 bases separated the two germline ends. Per the germline V gene, CDR1 is MNHNS and CDR2 is SASEGT. The CDR3 covers 14 residues. DNA of the CDR3: TGTGCCAGCAGCTCCCTAGCTAGCACAGATACGCAGTATTTT. It yields the protein CASSSLASTDTQYF.

The rearrangement uses TRBV10-3 and TRBJ2-6; 11 bases line up with TRBD2. The ends lost 4 bases at V and 2 bases at J; junction bases unmatched: 4. The CDR3 covers 17 residues. From germline, CDR1 is ENHRY and CDR2 SYGVKD. The CDR3 nucleotides are TGTGCCATCAGTGCACTAGCGGGGGAGACTGGGGCCAACGTCCTGACTTTC. Translated: CAISALAGETGANVLTF.